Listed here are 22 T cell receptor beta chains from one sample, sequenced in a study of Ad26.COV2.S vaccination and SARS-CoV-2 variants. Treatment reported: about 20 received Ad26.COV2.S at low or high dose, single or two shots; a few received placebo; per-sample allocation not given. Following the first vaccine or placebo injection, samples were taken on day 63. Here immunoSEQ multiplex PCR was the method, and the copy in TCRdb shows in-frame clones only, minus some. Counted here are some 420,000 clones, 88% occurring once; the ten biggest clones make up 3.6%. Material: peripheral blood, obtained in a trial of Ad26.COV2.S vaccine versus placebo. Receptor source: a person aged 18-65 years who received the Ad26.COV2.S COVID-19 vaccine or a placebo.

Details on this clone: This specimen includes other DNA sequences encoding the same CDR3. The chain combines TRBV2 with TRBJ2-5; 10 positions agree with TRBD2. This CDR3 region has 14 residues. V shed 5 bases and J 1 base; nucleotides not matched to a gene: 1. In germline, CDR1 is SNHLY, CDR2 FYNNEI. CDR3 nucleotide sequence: TGTGCCAGCAGTCGGACTAGCGGCCAAGAGACCCAGTACTTC. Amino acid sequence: CASSRTSGQETQYF.

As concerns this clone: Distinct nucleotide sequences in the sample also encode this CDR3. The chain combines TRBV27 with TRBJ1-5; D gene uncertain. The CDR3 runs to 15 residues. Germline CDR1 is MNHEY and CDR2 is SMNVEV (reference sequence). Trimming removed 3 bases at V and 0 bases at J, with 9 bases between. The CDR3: CASSLSSYSNQPQHF. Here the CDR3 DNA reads TGTGCCAGCAGTTTGTCAAGTTATAGCAATCAGCCCCAGCATTTT.

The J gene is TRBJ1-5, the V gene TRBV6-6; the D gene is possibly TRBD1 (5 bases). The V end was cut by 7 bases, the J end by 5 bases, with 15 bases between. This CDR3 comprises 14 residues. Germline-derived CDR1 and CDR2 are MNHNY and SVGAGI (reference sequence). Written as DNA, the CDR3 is TGTGCCAGCACCCCCGGGGCAGCCTATCAGCCCCAGCATTTT. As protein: CASTPGAAYQPQHF.

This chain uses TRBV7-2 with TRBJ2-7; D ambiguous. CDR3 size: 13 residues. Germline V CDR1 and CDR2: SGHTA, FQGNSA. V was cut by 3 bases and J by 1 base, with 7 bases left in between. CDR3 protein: CASSFEGSYEQYF. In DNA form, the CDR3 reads TGTGCCAGCAGCTTTGAAGGGTCCTACGAGCAGTACTTC.

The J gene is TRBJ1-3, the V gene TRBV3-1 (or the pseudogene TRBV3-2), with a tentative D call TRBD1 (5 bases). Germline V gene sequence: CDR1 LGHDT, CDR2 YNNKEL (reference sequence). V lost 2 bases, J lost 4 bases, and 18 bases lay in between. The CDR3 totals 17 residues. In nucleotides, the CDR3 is TGTGCCAGCAGCCAACCGGGACGGCCCCTTCGAGGAAACACCATATATTTT. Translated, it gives CASSQPGRPLRGNTIYF.

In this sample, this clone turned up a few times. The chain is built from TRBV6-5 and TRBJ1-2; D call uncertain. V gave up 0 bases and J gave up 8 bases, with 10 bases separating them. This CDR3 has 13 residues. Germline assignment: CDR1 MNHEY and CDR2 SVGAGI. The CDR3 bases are TGTGCCAGCAGTTACTCGGGCAGCAGCGGCTACACCTTC. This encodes CASSYSGSSGYTF.

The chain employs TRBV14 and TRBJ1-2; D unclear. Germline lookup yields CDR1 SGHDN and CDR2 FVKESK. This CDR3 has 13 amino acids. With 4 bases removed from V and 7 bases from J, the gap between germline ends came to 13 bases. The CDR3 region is CASSPAFFTGYTF. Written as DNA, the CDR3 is TGTGCCAGCAGCCCCGCGTTTTTTACTGGCTACACCTTC.

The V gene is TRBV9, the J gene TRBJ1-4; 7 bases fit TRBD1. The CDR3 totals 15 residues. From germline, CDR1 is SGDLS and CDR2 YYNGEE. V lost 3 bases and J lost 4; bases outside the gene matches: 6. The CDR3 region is CASSAQTGFNEKLFF. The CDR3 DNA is TGTGCCAGCAGCGCCCAGACAGGGTTTAATGAAAAACTGTTTTTT.

The CDR3 DNA follows: TGCGCCAGCAGCCAAGAGTTTGACACCCGCTACGAGCAGTACTTC. Protein sequence: CASSQEFDTRYEQYF. This chain uses TRBV4-3 with TRBJ2-7; D is ambiguous. The CDR3 covers 15 residues. Germline lookup yields CDR1 LGHNA and CDR2 YSLEER. V lost 0 bases to trimming and J lost 3 bases, with 12 bases between them.

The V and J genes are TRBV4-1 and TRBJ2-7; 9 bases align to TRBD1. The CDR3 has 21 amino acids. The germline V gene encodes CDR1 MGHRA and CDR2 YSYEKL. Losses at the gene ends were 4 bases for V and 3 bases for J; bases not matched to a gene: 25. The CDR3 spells CASSRHRGPGQSLAFVYEQYF. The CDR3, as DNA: TGCGCCAGCAGCCGCCACAGGGGGCCGGGACAGAGCTTGGCTTTCGTCTACGAGCAGTACTTC.

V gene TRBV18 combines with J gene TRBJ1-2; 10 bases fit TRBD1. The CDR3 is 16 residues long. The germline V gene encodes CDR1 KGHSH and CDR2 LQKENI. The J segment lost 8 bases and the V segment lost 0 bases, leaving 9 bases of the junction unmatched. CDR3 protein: CASSPPGTGVPWGYTF. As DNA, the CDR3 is TGTGCCAGCTCACCACCCGGGACAGGGGTCCCGTGGGGCTACACCTTC. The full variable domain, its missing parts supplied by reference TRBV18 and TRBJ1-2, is NAGVMQNPRHLVRRRGQEARLRCSPMKGHSHVYWYRQLPEEGLKFMVYLQKENIIDESGMPKERFSAEFPKEGPSILRIQQVVRGDSAAYFCASSPPGTGVPWGYTFGSGTRLTVV.

The CDR3 region has the DNA TGTGCCAGCAGCGTAGCGGGGGGGAACACCGGGGAGCTGTTTTTT. As protein: CASSVAGGNTGELFF. The chain uses TRBV9 and TRBJ2-2; 7 nucleotides align to TRBD2. The CDR3 covers 15 residues. Germline assignment: CDR1 SGDLS and CDR2 YYNGEE. V shed 0 bases and J 1 base; nucleotides not matched to a gene: 0.

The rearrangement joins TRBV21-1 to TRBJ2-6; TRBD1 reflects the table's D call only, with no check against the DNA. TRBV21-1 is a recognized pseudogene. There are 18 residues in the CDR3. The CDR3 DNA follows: TGTGCCAGCAGCAAAGGTCGGGACAGGCGCTCTGGGGCCAACGTCCTGACTTTC. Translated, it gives CASSKGRDRRSGANVLTF.

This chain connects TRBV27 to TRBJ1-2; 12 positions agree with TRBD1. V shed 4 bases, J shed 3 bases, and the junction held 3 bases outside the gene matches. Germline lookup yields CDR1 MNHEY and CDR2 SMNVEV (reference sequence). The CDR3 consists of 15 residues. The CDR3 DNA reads TGTGCCAGCAGTTGGGACAGGGGGCTATACTATGGCTACACCTTC. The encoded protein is CASSWDRGLYYGYTF.

CDR3 amino acids: CASATGTGGETQYF. For the CDR3, the DNA is TGTGCCAGTGCGACTGGGACAGGGGGAGAGACCCAGTACTTC. The rearrangement uses TRBV19 and TRBJ2-5; TRBD1 matches 11 bases. CDR1 and CDR2 from the germline V gene are LNHDA and SQIVND (reference sequence). The CDR3 length is 14 residues. V shed 8 bases and J 4 bases; nucleotides not matched to a gene: 6.

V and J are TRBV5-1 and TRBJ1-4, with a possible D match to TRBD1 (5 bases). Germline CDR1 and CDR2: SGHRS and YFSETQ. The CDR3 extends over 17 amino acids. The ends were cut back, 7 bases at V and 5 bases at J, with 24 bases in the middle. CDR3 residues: CASLWTNNGLHNEKLFF. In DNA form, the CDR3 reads TGCGCCAGCTTGTGGACAAACAACGGCCTTCACAATGAAAAACTGTTTTTT.

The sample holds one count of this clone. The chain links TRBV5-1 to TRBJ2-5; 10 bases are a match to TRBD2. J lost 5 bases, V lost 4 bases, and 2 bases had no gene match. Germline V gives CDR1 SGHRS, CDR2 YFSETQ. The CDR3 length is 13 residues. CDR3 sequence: CASSEGLAETQYF. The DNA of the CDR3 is TGCGCCAGCAGCGAGGGACTAGCGGAGACCCAGTACTTC.

The CDR3 DNA sequence: TGTGCCAGCAGTTACGGGGGGGGGCTCAGCAATCAGCCCCAGCATTTT. It translates to CASSYGGGLSNQPQHF. J is TRBJ1-5 and V is TRBV6-2 or TRBV6-3, with a possible D match to TRBD1 (6 bases). V was trimmed by 2 bases and J by 1 base, leaving 12 bases between them. The length of the CDR3 is 16 residues. Looked up from germline, CDR1 is MNHEY and CDR2 is SVGEGT.

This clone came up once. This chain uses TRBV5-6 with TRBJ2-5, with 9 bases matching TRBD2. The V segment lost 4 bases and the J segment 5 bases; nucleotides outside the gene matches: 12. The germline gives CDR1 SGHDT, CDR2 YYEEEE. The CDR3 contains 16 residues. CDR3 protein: CASSHDQRGDWETQYF. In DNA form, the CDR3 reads TGTGCCAGCAGCCATGACCAGCGGGGGGATTGGGAGACCCAGTACTTC. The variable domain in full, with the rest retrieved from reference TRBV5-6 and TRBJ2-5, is DAGVTQSPTHLIKTRGQQVTLRCSPKSGHDTVSWYQQALGQGPQFIFQYYEEEERQRGNFPDRFSGHQFPNYSSELNVNALLLGDSALYLCASSHDQRGDWETQYFGPGTRLLVL.

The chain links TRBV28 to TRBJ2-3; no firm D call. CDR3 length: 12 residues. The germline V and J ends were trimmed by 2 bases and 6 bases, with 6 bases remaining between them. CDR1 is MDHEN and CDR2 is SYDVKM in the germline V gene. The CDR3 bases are TGTGCCAGCAGTTTACGTCAGGATACGCAGTATTTT. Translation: CASSLRQDTQYF.

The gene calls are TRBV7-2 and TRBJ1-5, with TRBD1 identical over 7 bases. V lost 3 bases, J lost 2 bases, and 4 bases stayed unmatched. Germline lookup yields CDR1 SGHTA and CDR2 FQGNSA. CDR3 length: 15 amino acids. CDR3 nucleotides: TGTGCCAGCAGCTTGGGAGGGGGCGGCAATCAGCCCCAGCATTTT. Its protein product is CASSLGGGGNQPQHF.

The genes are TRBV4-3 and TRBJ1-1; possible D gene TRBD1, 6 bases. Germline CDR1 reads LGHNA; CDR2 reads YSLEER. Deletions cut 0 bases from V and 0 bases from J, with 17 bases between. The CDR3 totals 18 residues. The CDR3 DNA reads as TGCGCCAGCAGCCAAGATCTCGAGACAGGACCTATGAACACTGAAGCTTTCTTT. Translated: CASSQDLETGPMNTEAFF.